Below, 9 T cell receptor beta chains from the same sample are listed, as sequenced in a study of shared clonotypes between healthy human individuals. Assay used: immunoSEQ multiplex PCR; TCRdb lists only in-frame clones, some missing. The sample shows more than 2,000,000 clones, 93% of them seen only once. Input material: naive CD4+ T cells from PBMCs. Subset here: CD45RA+ positively selected. The source is a man in his late teens or twenties in good health. Some clones in this sample may be carry-over from other donors' samples.

This rearrangement joins TRBV28 to TRBJ1-2; 12 bases are shared with TRBD1. The CDR3 is 15 amino acids. Germline CDR1 and CDR2: MDHEN and SYDVKM. The J segment lost 5 bases and the V segment lost 7 bases, leaving 8 bases of the junction unmatched. The DNA of the CDR3 is TGTGCCAGCACCTTAGGGACAGGGGGCTTATATGGCTACACCTTC. Encoded protein: CASTLGTGGLYGYTF.

The chain couples TRBV7-8 to TRBJ1-4, with a possible D match to TRBD1 (5 bases). Germline V gives CDR1 SGHVS, CDR2 FQNEAQ. There are 13 residues in the CDR3. V shed 0 bases and J shed 15 bases, with 14 bases lying between them. The CDR3 region is CASSLAEGRALFF. The DNA of the CDR3 is TGTGCCAGCAGCTTAGCTGAAGGCAGGGCGTTGTTTTTT.

The genes are TRBV2 and TRBJ2-1; 9 bases are a match to TRBD2. Germline V CDR1 and CDR2: SNHLY, FYNNEI. The CDR3 sequence is 15 residues long. Trimming removed 7 bases from V and 0 bases from J; junction bases left unmatched: 4. The CDR3 DNA is TGTGCCAGCAAATCTAGCGGGGACTCCTACAATGAGCAGTTCTTC. It encodes CASKSSGDSYNEQFF.

In this sample, this clone turned up once. The identical CDR3 is also encoded by other nucleotide sequences in the sample. V gene TRBV7-9 combines with J gene TRBJ2-3; D is unclear. Trimming removed 5 bases at V and 4 bases at J, with 7 bases between. In germline, CDR1 is SEHNR, CDR2 FQNEAQ (reference sequence). CDR3 length equals 12 residues. CDR3 loop: CASSLQSDTQYF. DNA of the CDR3: TGTGCCAGCAGCCTACAATCAGATACGCAGTATTTT.

This sequence joins TRBV29-1 and TRBJ2-5; D could derive from TRBD1 or TRBD2 (5 bases each). The CDR3 totals 13 residues. In germline, CDR1 is SQVTM, CDR2 ANQGSEA. The V gene lost 1 base and the J gene lost 4 bases, with 10 bases spanning the gap. The CDR3 spells CSVEGGKRETQYF. The CDR3 DNA reads as TGCAGCGTTGAAGGGGGGAAAAGAGAGACCCAGTACTTC.

V usage is TRBV11-2 and J usage is TRBJ1-2; perhaps TRBD1 as D (6 bases). This CDR3 comprises 13 residues. The V gene lost 2 bases and the J gene lost 10 bases, with 14 bases spanning the gap. Germline CDR1 reads SGHAT; CDR2 reads FQNNGV. CDR3 sequence (DNA): TGTGCCAGCAGCTTATTCGGACAGCACCTCTACACCTTC. Residues: CASSLFGQHLYTF.

Here the CDR3 DNA reads TGTGCCAGCAGTGAACTAGCGGGCCGTAAGCTCAATGAGCAGTTCTTC. Translating gives CASSELAGRKLNEQFF. The chain joins TRBV6-1 to TRBJ2-1, with 8 bases fitting TRBD2. With 2 bases clipped from V and 6 bases from J, the junction kept 9 bases outside the gene matches. Germline CDR1 is MNHNS and CDR2 is SASEGT. This CDR3 contains 16 residues.

The chain carries TRBV5-4 and TRBJ2-2, with unresolved D. This CDR3 has 15 residues. Germline values: CDR1 SGHNT, CDR2 YYREEE (reference sequence). Trimming removed 2 bases at V and 2 bases at J, with 10 bases between. CDR3 bases: TGTGCCAGCAGCTTTCGGCTAGGCAACACCGGGGAGCTGTTTTTT. Encoded protein: CASSFRLGNTGELFF.

The chain couples TRBV4-3 to TRBJ2-7; 9 bases are shared with TRBD2. V was clipped by 4 bases and J by 3 bases; unmatched bases: 13. The CDR3 contains 17 residues. From germline, CDR1 is LGHNA and CDR2 YSLEER. The CDR3, as DNA: TGCGCCAGCAGCCCAAGTTTGGTGCTAGCGGGGAGCTACGAGCAGTACTTC. Residues: CASSPSLVLAGSYEQYF.